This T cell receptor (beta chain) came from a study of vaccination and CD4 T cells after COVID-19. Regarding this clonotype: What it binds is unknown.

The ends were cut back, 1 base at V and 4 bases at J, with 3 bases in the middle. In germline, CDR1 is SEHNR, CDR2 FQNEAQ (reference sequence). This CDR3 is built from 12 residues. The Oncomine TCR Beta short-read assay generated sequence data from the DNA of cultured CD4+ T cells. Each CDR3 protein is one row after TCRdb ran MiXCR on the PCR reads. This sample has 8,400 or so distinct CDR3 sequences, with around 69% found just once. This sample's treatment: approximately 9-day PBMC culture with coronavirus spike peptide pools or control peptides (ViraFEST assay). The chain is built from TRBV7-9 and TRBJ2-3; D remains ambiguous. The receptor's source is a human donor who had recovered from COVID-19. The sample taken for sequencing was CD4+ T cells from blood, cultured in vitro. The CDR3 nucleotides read TGTGCCAGCAGCTTAGAGGCAGATACGCAGTATTTT. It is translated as CASSLEADTQYF.